This T cell receptor beta chain was sequenced during a study of identical twins. Each CDR3 protein is one row after TCRdb ran MiXCR on the 5' RACE reads. Of 690,000 or so distinct CDR3 sequences listed, 8.6% are singletons. The germline V gene has CDR1 SGHTA and CDR2 FQGNSA. The ends lost 3 bases at V and 4 bases at J; junction bases unmatched: 10. The CDR3 is 16 residues long. These data were also reused for a study on yellow fever vaccine responses in identical twins.

This chain uses TRBV7-2 with TRBJ2-5; 8 bases map to TRBD1. The TCR was taken from a woman between 18 and 29 years old in good health. Sample: PBMCs. Written as DNA, the CDR3 is TGTGCCAGCAGCTTTATAAGGACAGGGAGGTCAGAGACCCAGTACTTC. Protein: CASSFIRTGRSETQYF.